These 20 T cell receptor beta chains originate from one sample sequenced in a study of T cell responses to AZD1222 COVID-19 vaccine. Produced via immunoSEQ multiplex PCR; TCRdb's table is partial and in-frame only. The table has approximately 170,000 clones, less than 95% seen once. The sequences come from peripheral blood, collected on day 0 of AZD1222 vaccination. All receptors derive from an adult in good health.

The rearrangement uses TRBV28 and TRBJ1-1; D is possibly TRBD1 (6 bases). Germline CDR1 is MDHEN and CDR2 is SYDVKM. V lost 4 bases and J 0 bases, leaving 12 bases between the germline ends. The CDR3 has 15 amino acids. The CDR3 reads CASSSNPGVNTEAFF. The CDR3 DNA reads TGTGCCAGCAGTTCTAACCCAGGGGTGAACACTGAAGCTTTCTTT.

J is TRBJ2-6 and V is TRBV19; D unclear. Trimming pared 5 bases from V and 0 bases from J, leaving 14 bases between. This CDR3 has 17 residues. Germline V gives CDR1 LNHDA, CDR2 SQIVND (reference sequence). CDR3 nucleotide sequence: TGTGCCAGTAGTTTACTAACCCTGATCTCTGGGGCCAACGTCCTGACTTTC. This codes for CASSLLTLISGANVLTF.

This rearrangement joins TRBV4-1 to TRBJ2-1; 7 bases map to TRBD1. The CDR3 totals 17 residues. Trimming took 3 bases from V and 2 from J; bases not matched to a gene: 10. Per the germline V gene, CDR1 is MGHRA and CDR2 is YSYEKL. CDR3 sequence reads: CASSHPMTGLAYNEQFF. Here the CDR3 DNA reads TGCGCCAGCAGCCACCCCATGACAGGGTTGGCCTACAATGAGCAGTTCTTC.

V usage is TRBV25-1 and J usage is TRBJ2-7; 8 bases are shared with TRBD1. Germline values: CDR1 MGHDK, CDR2 SYGVNS. With V trimmed by 2 bases and J by 2 bases, 5 bases remained unmatched. This CDR3 is 15 amino acids long. The CDR3 loop is CASSEGTGYTYEQYF. CDR3 sequence (DNA): TGTGCCAGCAGTGAAGGGACAGGCTACACCTACGAGCAGTACTTC.

The chain couples TRBV5-1 to TRBJ2-3; D gene unclear. The length of the CDR3 is 13 residues. Trimming took off 2 bases at V and 6 bases at J, with 10 bases between the two ends. Germline assignment: CDR1 SGHRS and CDR2 YFSETQ. CDR3 residues: CASSFRSRDTQYF. Written as DNA, the CDR3 is TGCGCCAGCAGCTTCCGGAGTCGGGATACGCAGTATTTT.

The V gene is TRBV2, the J gene TRBJ2-3, with D unresolved. The V end was cut by 5 bases, the J end by 6 bases, with 9 bases between. The germline V gene has CDR1 SNHLY and CDR2 FYNNEI. This CDR3 region has 12 residues. CDR3 amino acids: CASSRHRDTQYF. The CDR3 nucleotides are TGTGCCAGCAGTAGACATCGGGATACGCAGTATTTT.

This sequence joins TRBV9 and TRBJ1-1; D unresolved. The CDR3 loop spans 13 amino acids. The germline V gene has CDR1 SGDLS and CDR2 YYNGEE. V gave up 0 bases and J gave up 2 bases, with 5 bases separating them. CDR3 in DNA: TGTGCCAGCAGCGTAGGCAGAAACACTGAAGCTTTCTTT. The encoded protein is CASSVGRNTEAFF.

This rearrangement joins TRBV3-1 (or the pseudogene TRBV3-2) to TRBJ1-5, with D possibly being TRBD1 (6 bases). Trimming took off 3 bases at V and 0 bases at J, with 9 bases between the two ends. In germline, CDR1 is LGHDT, CDR2 YNNKEL (reference sequence). CDR3 length: 15 residues. DNA of the CDR3: TGTGCCAGCAGCCAGAGGGGGATTAGCAATCAGCCCCAGCATTTT. Protein: CASSQRGISNQPQHF.

This sequence joins TRBV7-2 and TRBJ1-3; 7 nucleotides line up with TRBD1. The CDR3 has 15 residues. The V gene's germline CDR1 is SGHTA and CDR2 FQGNSA. Unmatched junction bases numbered 7, after V lost 5 bases and J lost 3 bases. This CDR3 reads CASSPQTGYGNTIYF. For the CDR3, the DNA is TGTGCCAGCAGCCCCCAGACAGGGTATGGAAACACCATATATTTT.

The chain carries TRBV19 and TRBJ2-4; no definite D call. The germline CDR1 and CDR2 sequences are LNHDA and SQIVND (reference sequence). Deletions cut 7 bases from V and 8 bases from J, with 12 bases between. This CDR3 region has 12 residues. The CDR3 DNA reads as TGTGCCAGTACCGGCTACTCGGACATTCAGTACTTC. Its protein is CASTGYSDIQYF. The variable domain in full, with the rest retrieved from reference TRBV19 and TRBJ2-4, is DGGITQSPKYLFRKEGQNVTLSCEQNLNHDAMYWYRQDPGQGLRLIYYSQIVNDFQKGDIAEGYSVSREKKESFPLTVTSAQKNPTAFYLCASTGYSDIQYFGAGTRLSVL.

The chain uses TRBV7-2 and TRBJ2-3; 10 positions agree with TRBD2. V dropped 5 bases and J dropped 0; count of bases not matched to a gene: 11. CDR3 length: 18 amino acids. CDR1 SGHTA and CDR2 FQGNSA come from the germline V gene. The chain's CDR3 is CASSPSTSSGGSTDTQYF. The DNA of the CDR3 is TGTGCCAGCAGCCCCTCAACGAGTAGCGGGGGGAGCACAGATACGCAGTATTTT. The entire variable domain, with the rest obtained from reference TRBV7-2 and TRBJ2-3, is as follows: GAGVSQSPSNKVTEKGKDVELRCDPISGHTALYWYRQSLGQGLEFLIYFQGNSAPDKSGLPSDRFSAERTGGSVSTLTIQRTQQEDSAVYLCASSPSTSSGGSTDTQYFGPGTRLTVL.

The V gene is TRBV19, the J gene TRBJ2-1; 14 nucleotides match TRBD2. Germline CDR1 reads LNHDA; CDR2 reads SQIVND (reference sequence). The CDR3 totals 18 residues. The ends lost 7 bases at V and 1 base at J; junction bases unmatched: 9. The CDR3 DNA sequence: TGTGCCAGTAACCCGACTAGCGGGAGGGCCCAATCCTACAATGAGCAGTTCTTC. It translates to CASNPTSGRAQSYNEQFF. The entire variable domain, with the rest obtained from reference TRBV19 and TRBJ2-1, is as follows: DGGITQSPKYLFRKEGQNVTLSCEQNLNHDAMYWYRQDPGQGLRLIYYSQIVNDFQKGDIAEGYSVSREKKESFPLTVTSAQKNPTAFYLCASNPTSGRAQSYNEQFFGPGTRLTVL.

The chain has TRBV28 and TRBJ2-3; 14 nucleotides agree with TRBD2. Per the germline V gene, CDR1 is MDHEN and CDR2 is SYDVKM. The CDR3 totals 16 residues. The ends lost 4 bases at V and 5 bases at J; junction bases unmatched: 5. The CDR3 DNA reads as TGTGCCAGCAGTTCGGGACTAGCGGGGGAAAGAGATACGCAGTATTTT. Translation: CASSSGLAGERDTQYF.

V gene TRBV19 combines with J gene TRBJ1-3; D uncertain. The CDR3 is 15 amino acids. Germline V gene data show CDR1 as LNHDA and CDR2 as SQIVND (reference sequence). With 3 bases removed from V and 0 bases from J, the gap between germline ends came to 9 bases. The CDR3 coding sequence is TGTGCCAGTAGTATCGACCTGAGCTCTGGAAACACCATATATTTT. Protein: CASSIDLSSGNTIYF.

This clone was recorded once. The chain recombines TRBV7-9 with TRBJ2-1, with TRBD1 matching over 8 bases. The CDR3 loop spans 18 amino acids. The J segment lost 3 bases and the V segment lost 5 bases, leaving 15 bases of the junction unmatched. Germline values: CDR1 SEHNR, CDR2 FQNEAQ (reference sequence). CDR3 loop: CASSHPGSGTGSYNEQFF. In DNA, the CDR3 is TGTGCCAGCAGCCACCCGGGGTCCGGGACAGGAAGCTACAATGAGCAGTTCTTC.

The chain employs TRBV6-6 and TRBJ1-1; a possible D gene is TRBD1 (6 bases). V was pared by 6 bases and J by 1 base, with 12 bases between. This CDR3 has 14 amino acids. Germline loops: CDR1 MNHNY, CDR2 SVGAGI (reference sequence). CDR3 bases: TGTGCCAGCAGATTGGGGGGACAGAACACTGAAGCTTTCTTT. This encodes CASRLGGQNTEAFF.

The chain uses TRBV5-1 and TRBJ1-2; D might be TRBD1 (5 bases). This CDR3 is 12 amino acids long. Germline CDR1 and CDR2: SGHRS and YFSETQ. With 4 bases removed from V and 3 bases from J, the gap between germline ends came to 7 bases. CDR3: CASSGGDYGYTF. The CDR3 region has the DNA TGCGCCAGCAGCGGGGGAGACTATGGCTACACCTTC.

The chain uses TRBV30 and TRBJ2-7, with a weak D call TRBD1 (6 bases). Germline assignment: CDR1 GTSNPN and CDR2 SVGIG (reference sequence). V lost 0 bases and J 2 bases, leaving 29 bases between the germline ends. CDR3 size: 20 residues. The DNA of the CDR3 is TGTGCCTGGAGTGTAAGCATTCAGCGCACAGGGTCCCAATCTCCCTACGAGCAGTACTTC. Protein product: CAWSVSIQRTGSQSPYEQYF.

The chain joins TRBV6-5 to TRBJ1-2; D uncertain. With 5 bases removed from V and 5 bases from J, the gap between germline ends came to 12 bases. Germline CDR1 MNHEY, CDR2 SVGAGI. The CDR3 has 13 amino acids. This CDR3 is CASSPRTDYGYTF. CDR3 sequence (DNA): TGTGCCAGCAGTCCAAGGACGGATTATGGCTACACCTTC.

The chain combines TRBV10-2 with TRBJ2-1; D might be TRBD1 (6 bases). The CDR3 covers 16 residues. Germline loops: CDR1 WSHSY, CDR2 SAAADI. V dropped 4 bases and J dropped 1 base, with 14 bases sitting between them. The CDR3 bases are TGCGCCAGCAGTGTTATCAGGGGCGATTCCTACAATGAGCAGTTCTTC. Residues: CASSVIRGDSYNEQFF.